In this sample, the clone carrying this TCR beta chain turned up a few times. The sample originates from a study of beta chain features in type 1 diabetes. CDR1 is SEHNR, CDR2 FQNEAQ, per germline (reference sequence). With V trimmed by 6 bases and J by 5 bases, 7 bases remained unmatched. The CDR3 extends over 14 amino acids. Expressed TCRB transcripts were sequenced after all isolated RNA was converted to cDNA. Some clones are missing from TCRdb's copy, which holds only in-frame ones; the method was immunoSEQ multiplex PCR. Counted here are around 350,000 clones, roughly 12% occurring once; the ten biggest clones make up 0.017%.

The sequencing sample was made of naive CD4+ T cells from blood. This chain joins TRBV7-9 and TRBJ2-1; 7 bases agree with TRBD2. The sequence was collected from a man aged 18 to 29 in good health. This chain's CDR3 is CASRGGREDNEQFF. CDR3 bases: TGTGCCAGCAGAGGAGGGAGGGAGGACAATGAGCAGTTCTTC.